A single T cell receptor (beta chain) is shown here with its context. An end of the junction does not agree with germline; a read error may underlie this. This sample is part of a study of patients and donors after allogeneic stem cell transplantation. TCRdb processed the RT-PCR reads anew with MiXCR; each CDR3 protein has one entry. The sample contains under 200,000 distinct CDR3 sequences, approximately 30% of which appear only once. The CDR3 sequence is 15 residues long. Germline V lookup: CDR1 MNHEY, CDR2 SVGAGI. The chain links TRBV6-5 to TRBJ2-2; no clear D. Source material: blood, either unsorted or a sorted T cell fraction (not recorded which). This TCR derives from a human donor who was either an allogeneic HSCT recipient or a stem cell or donor lymphocyte infusion donor (not recorded which). It is not recorded whose cells these are; they may come from a transplant donor. CDR3: CAGSYAQVGAGELFF. In nucleotides, the CDR3 is TGTGCCGGCAGTTACGCCCAAGTCGGTGCCGGGGAGCTGTTTTTT.